The rows below give T cell receptor beta chains drawn from one sample of a study of beta chain features in type 1 diabetes. Generated by immunoSEQ multiplex PCR, the TCRdb table keeps only in-frame clones and is missing some. Of some 410,000 clones in the sample, 11% to 15% are singletons; the top ten hold approximately 0.035%. Sequenced: naive CD4+ T cells from blood. The receptors shown here come from a man between 25 and 39 years old in good health. The conserved cysteine and the conserved F or W are not part of the CDR3 here.

TRBJ2-2 | TRBV7-9 | ASIQADTGELF
TRBJ2-1 | TRBV30 | AWSVSSAPV
TRBJ1-2 | TRBV27 | ASSLSRGLSGYT
TRBJ2-2 | TRBV7-9 | ASRETAPTGELF
TRBJ1-2 | TRBV5-1 | ASSSQLRQGTYGYT
TRBJ2-4 | TRBV28 | ASSPRGLNKNIQY
TRBJ2-3 | TRBV21-1 | ASSKAGVPGLGADTQY
TRBJ1-5 | TRBV5-1 | ASSLSTGWNQPQH
TRBJ2-3 | TRBV5-4 | ASSRGTSTRTDTQY
TRBJ2-5 | TRBV25-1 | ASSRGTGYSETQY
TRBJ2-3 | TRBV4-2 | ASSQDTSGSIDTQY
TRBJ2-1 | TRBV7-8 | ASSLAHIRYEQF
TRBJ2-5 | TRBV7-2 | ASSLGEEETQY
TRBJ2-3 | TRBV30 | AWSVGGNTDTQY
TRBJ2-1 | TRBV4-2 | ASSQRSGGNLYNEQF
TRBJ2-5 | TRBV7-9 | ASSKRTVQETQY
TRBJ2-7 | TRBV9 | ASSVESRSYEQY
TRBJ2-3 | TRBV5-1 | ASSLSGHTTDTQY
TRBJ2-4 | TRBV7-9 | ASSSELLAKNIQY
TRBJ1-6 | TRBV13 | ASSLGTGSNSPLH
TRBJ2-1 | TRBV5-6 | ASSITGSPL
TRBJ2-3 | TRBV5-1 | ASTTGQQSTDTQY
TRBJ1-2 | TRBV2 | ASSEEKYYGYT
TRBJ2-5 | TRBV28 | ASRSLAGEGQETQY
TRBJ2-5 | TRBV7-6 | ASSFQLMAGGKETQY
TRBJ2-2 | TRBV29-1 | SVGNGSPTGELF
TRBJ1-1 | TRBV28 | ASTNRNVLNTEAF
TRBJ2-7 | TRBV6-5 | ASSRQAAYEQY
TRBJ2-7 | TRBV7-2 | ASTPTSGEYEQY
TRBJ2-2 | TRBV23-1 | ASSPLTGTTNTGELF
TRBJ2-1 | TRBV7-2 | ASSLMESFYNEQF
TRBJ2-5 | TRBV9 | ASSVGRARQETQY
TRBJ2-4 | TRBV14 | ASSPLPAGAGGIQY
TRBJ2-3 | TRBV23-1 | ASSPPIAGVGTQY
TRBJ2-3 | TRBV20-1 | SARDHPHLY
TRBJ2-1 | TRBV11-1 | ASRRGLNEQF
TRBJ2-5 | TRBV20-1 | SARERETQY